The text below deals with one T cell receptor (beta chain). The antigen remains unidentified. Every subset's genomic DNA went evenly onto several immunoSEQ plates. The assay was immunoSEQ multiplex PCR, and TCRdb's table has in-frame clones only and misses some. The sample has around 1.1 million clones, 77% seen once; the top ten hold 0.89%. The sample is drawn from a study of shared clonotypes between healthy human individuals. The V end was cut by 6 bases, the J end by 1 base, with 26 bases between. This CDR3 contains 19 residues. In germline, CDR1 is SGHRS, CDR2 YFSETQ. Findings and limits, study-wide: Non-shared clonotypes displayed generation probabilities falling below those of clonotypes present in all four donors. Large depth notwithstanding, sorted-subset sequencing proved incomplete by rarefaction. Larger richness was generally estimated for naive than memory subsets.

The TCR originated in a man aged 18 to 30 in good health. Some clones in this sample may be carry-over from other donors' samples. The chain combines TRBV5-1 with TRBJ1-5, with unresolved D. Sequencing was performed on memory CD4+ T cells from PBMCs. As to subset: CD45RA-negative fraction. CDR3 sequence: CASTPMRVREGGSNQPQHF. The DNA of the CDR3 is TGCGCCAGCACCCCTATGCGGGTCCGGGAGGGAGGGAGCAATCAGCCCCAGCATTTT.